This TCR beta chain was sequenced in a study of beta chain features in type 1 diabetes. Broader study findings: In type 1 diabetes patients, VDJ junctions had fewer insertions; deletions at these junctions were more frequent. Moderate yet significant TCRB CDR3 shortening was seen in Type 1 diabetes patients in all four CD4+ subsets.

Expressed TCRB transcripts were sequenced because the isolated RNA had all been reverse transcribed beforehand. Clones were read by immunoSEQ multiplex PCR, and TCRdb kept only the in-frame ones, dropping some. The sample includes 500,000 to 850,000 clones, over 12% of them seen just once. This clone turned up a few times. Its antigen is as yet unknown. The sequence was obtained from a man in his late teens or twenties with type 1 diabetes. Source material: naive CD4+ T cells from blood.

CDR3 residues: CAWRLPGVYEQYF. CDR3 sequence (DNA): TGTGCCTGGAGACTCCCCGGGGTCTACGAGCAGTACTTC. V usage is TRBV30 and J usage is TRBJ2-7; TRBD2 is a possible D gene (5 bases). Trimming pared 3 bases from V and 3 bases from J, leaving 12 bases between. This CDR3 comprises 13 residues. The germline gives CDR1 GTSNPN, CDR2 SVGIG (reference sequence).